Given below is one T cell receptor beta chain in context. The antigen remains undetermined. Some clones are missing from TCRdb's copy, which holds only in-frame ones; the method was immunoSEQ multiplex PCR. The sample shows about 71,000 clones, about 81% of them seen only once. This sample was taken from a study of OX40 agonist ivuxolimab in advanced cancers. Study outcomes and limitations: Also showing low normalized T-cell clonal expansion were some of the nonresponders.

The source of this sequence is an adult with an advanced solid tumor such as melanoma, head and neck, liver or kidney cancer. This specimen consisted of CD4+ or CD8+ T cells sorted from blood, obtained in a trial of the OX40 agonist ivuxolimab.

CDR3 residues: CASSWRGTGNTIYF. In DNA, the CDR3 is TGTGCCAGCAGCTGGAGGGGGACTGGAAACACCATATATTTT. The genes are TRBV5-8 and TRBJ1-3, with D possibly matching TRBD1 (6 bases). Deletions cut 3 bases from V and 2 bases from J, with 9 bases between. The CDR3 is 14 residues long. The germline V gene has CDR1 SGHTS and CDR2 YDEGEE.